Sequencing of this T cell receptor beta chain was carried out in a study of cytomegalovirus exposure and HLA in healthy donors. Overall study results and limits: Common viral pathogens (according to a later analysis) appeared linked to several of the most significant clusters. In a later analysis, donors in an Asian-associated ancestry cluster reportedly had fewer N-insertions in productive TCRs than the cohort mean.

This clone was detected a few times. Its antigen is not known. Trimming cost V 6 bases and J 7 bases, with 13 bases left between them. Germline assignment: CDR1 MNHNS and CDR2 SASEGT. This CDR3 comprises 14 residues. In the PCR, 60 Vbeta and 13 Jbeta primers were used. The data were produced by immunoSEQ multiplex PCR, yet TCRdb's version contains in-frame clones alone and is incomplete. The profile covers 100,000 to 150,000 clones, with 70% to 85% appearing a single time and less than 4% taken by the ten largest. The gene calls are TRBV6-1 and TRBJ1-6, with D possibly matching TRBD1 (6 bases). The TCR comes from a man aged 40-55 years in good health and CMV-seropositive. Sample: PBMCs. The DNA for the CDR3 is TGTGCCAGCAGATCCCAGGGGACCAATTCACCCCTCCACTTT. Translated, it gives CASRSQGTNSPLHF.